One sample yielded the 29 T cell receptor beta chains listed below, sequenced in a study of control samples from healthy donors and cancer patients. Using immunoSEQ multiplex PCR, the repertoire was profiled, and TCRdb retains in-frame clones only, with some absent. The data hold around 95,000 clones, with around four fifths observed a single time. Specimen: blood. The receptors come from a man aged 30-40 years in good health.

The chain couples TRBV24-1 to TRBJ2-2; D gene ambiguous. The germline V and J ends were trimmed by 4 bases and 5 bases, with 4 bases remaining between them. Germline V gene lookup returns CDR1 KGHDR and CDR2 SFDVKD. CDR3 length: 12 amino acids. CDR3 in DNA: TGTGCCACCAGTGACTTAACCGGGGAGCTGTTTTTT. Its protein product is CATSDLTGELFF.

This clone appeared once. CDR3 coding DNA: TGTGCCAGCAGCTTGGGAGAGGGCCTCTACGAGCAGTACTTC. Residues: CASSLGEGLYEQYF. The chain links TRBV5-4 to TRBJ2-7; D is possibly TRBD2 (5 bases). CDR3 length: 14 residues. Looked up from germline, CDR1 is SGHNT and CDR2 is YYREEE (reference sequence). The V end was cut by 0 bases, the J end by 3 bases, with 10 bases between.

The CDR3 spells CASRGRQGRTEAFF. The DNA of the CDR3 is TGTGCCAGCAGAGGGCGACAGGGCCGGACTGAAGCTTTCTTT. This chain uses TRBV11-2 with TRBJ1-1; 7 nucleotides agree with TRBD1. The CDR3 runs to 14 residues. With V trimmed by 6 bases and J by 5 bases, 9 bases remained unmatched. Germline-derived CDR1 and CDR2 are SGHAT and FQNNGV.

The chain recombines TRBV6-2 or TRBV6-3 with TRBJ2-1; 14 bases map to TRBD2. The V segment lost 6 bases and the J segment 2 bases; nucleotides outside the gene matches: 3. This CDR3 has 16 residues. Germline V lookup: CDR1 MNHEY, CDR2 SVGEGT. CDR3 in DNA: TGTGCCAGCAGCTCGGGACTAGCGGGGGCCTACAATGAGCAGTTCTTC. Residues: CASSSGLAGAYNEQFF.

CDR3: CAWNPPGQDIVGTEAFF. The CDR3 DNA is TGTGCCTGGAACCCCCCGGGACAGGATATAGTGGGCACTGAAGCTTTCTTT. This chain connects TRBV30 to TRBJ1-1; the match to TRBD1 covers 8 bases. The CDR3 is 17 residues long. CDR1 and CDR2 (germline): GTSNPN, SVGIG (reference sequence). Trimming cost V 4 bases and J 4 bases; bases outside gene matches: 17.

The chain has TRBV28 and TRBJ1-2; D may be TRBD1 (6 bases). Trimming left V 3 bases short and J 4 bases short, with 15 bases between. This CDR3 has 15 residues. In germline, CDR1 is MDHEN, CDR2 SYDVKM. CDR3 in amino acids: CASSLGASGPYGYTF. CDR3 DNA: TGTGCCAGCAGTTTGGGGGCCTCAGGGCCCTATGGCTACACCTTC.

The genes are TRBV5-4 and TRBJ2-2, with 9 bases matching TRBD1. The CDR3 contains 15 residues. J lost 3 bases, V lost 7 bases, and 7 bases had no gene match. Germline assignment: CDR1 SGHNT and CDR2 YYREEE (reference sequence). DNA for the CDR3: TGTGCCAGCGGATTACAGGGGGCCGACACCGGGGAGCTGTTTTTT. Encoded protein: CASGLQGADTGELFF.

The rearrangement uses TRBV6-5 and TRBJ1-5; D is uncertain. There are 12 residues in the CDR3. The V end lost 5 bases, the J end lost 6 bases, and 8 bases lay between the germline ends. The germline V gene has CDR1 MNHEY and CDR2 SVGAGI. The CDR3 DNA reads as TGTGCCAGCAGTCAGACATCTCAGCCCCAGCATTTT. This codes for CASSQTSQPQHF.

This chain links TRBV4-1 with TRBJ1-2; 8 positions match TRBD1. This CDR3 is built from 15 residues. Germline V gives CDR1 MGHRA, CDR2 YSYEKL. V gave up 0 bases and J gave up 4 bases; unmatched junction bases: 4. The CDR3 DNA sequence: TGCGCCAGCAGCCAAGAGGACAGGGCAAGCTATGGCTACACCTTC. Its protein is CASSQEDRASYGYTF.

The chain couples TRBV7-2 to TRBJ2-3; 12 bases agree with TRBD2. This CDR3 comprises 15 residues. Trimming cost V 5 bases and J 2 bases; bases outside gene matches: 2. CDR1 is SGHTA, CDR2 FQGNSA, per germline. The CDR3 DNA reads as TGTGCCAGCAGCCGGACTAGCGGGGACACAGATACGCAGTATTTT. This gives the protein CASSRTSGDTDTQYF. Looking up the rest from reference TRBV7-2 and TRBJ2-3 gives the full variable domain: GAGVSQSPSNKVTEKGKDVELRCDPISGHTALYWYRQSLGQGLEFLIYFQGNSAPDKSGLPSDRFSAERTGGSVSTLTIQRTQQEDSAVYLCASSRTSGDTDTQYFGPGTRLTVL.

The CDR3 region is CASSPGGALAYEQYF. The CDR3 DNA reads TGTGCCAGCTCACCAGGGGGGGCGTTGGCCTACGAGCAGTACTTC. The chain combines TRBV18 with TRBJ2-7; tentatively, D is TRBD2 (7 bases). The V gene's germline CDR1 is KGHSH and CDR2 LQKENI. The CDR3 covers 15 residues. The ends were cut back, 2 bases at V and 2 bases at J, with 13 bases in the middle.

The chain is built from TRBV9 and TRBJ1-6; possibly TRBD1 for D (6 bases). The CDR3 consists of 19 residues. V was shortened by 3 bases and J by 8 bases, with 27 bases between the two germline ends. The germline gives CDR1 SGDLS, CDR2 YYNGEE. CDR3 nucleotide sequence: TGTGCCAGCAGCGATCCTGTATCCGGGACAAAGCCCGCGGATTCACCCCTCCACTTT. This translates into CASSDPVSGTKPADSPLHF.

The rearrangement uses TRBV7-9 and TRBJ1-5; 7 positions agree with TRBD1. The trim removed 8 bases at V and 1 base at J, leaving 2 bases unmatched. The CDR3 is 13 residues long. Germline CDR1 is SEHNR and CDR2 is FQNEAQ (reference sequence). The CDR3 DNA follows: TGTGCCAGCTCAGGGGGAAGCAATCAGCCCCAGCATTTT. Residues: CASSGGSNQPQHF.

CDR3: CASKTGEVNYGYTF. The CDR3, as DNA: TGTGCCAGCAAGACAGGGGAAGTTAACTATGGCTACACCTTC. The chain joins TRBV6-6 to TRBJ1-2; 8 bases align to TRBD1. CDR1 and CDR2 (germline): MNHNY, SVGAGI (reference sequence). This CDR3 comprises 14 residues. The trim removed 7 bases at V and 1 base at J, leaving 5 bases unmatched.

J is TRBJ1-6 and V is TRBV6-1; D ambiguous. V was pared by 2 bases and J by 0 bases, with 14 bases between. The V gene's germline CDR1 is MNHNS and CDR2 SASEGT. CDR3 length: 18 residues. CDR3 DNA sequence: TGTGCCAGCAGTGAACTCCCTCCCATGAGCTCCTATAATTCACCCCTCCACTTT. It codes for CASSELPPMSSYNSPLHF.

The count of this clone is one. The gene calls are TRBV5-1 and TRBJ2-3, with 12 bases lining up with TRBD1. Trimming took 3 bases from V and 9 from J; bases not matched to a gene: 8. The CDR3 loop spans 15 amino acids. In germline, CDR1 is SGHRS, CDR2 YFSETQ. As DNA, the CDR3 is TGCGCCAGCAGCTCAGGTGGGACAGGGGGCGGAACGCAGTATTTT. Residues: CASSSGGTGGGTQYF.

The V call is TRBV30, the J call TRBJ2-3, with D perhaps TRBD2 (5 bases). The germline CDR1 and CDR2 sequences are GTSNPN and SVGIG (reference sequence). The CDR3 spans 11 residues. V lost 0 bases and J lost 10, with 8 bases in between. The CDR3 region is CAWSVASPQYF. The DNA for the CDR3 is TGTGCCTGGAGTGTGGCTAGCCCGCAGTATTTT.

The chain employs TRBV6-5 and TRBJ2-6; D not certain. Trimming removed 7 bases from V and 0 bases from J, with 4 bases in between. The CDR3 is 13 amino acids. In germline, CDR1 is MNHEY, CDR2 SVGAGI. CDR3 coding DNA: TGTGCCAGCATCCTCTCTGGGGCCAACGTCCTGACTTTC. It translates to CASILSGANVLTF.

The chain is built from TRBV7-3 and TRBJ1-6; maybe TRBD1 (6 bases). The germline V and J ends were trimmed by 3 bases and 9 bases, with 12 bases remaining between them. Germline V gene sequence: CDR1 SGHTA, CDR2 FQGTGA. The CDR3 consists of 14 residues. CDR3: CASSLGARISPLHF. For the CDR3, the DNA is TGTGCCAGCAGCTTGGGGGCAAGGATTTCACCCCTCCACTTT. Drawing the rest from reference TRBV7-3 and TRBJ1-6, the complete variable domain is GAGVSQTPSNKVTEKGKYVELRCDPISGHTALYWYRQSLGQGPEFLIYFQGTGAADDSGLPNDRFFAVRPEGSVSTLKIQRTERGDSAVYLCASSLGARISPLHFGNGTRLTVT.

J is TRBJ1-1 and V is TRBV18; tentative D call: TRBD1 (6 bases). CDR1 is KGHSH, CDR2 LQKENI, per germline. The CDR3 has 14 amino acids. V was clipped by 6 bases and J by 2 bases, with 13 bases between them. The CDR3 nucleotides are TGTGCCAGCTCGCCCATGACAGGCAACACTGAAGCTTTCTTT. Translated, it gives CASSPMTGNTEAFF.

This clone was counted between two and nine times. As DNA, the CDR3 is TGCGCCAGCAGCTTGGAAGGGGTTGGGGCCAACGTCCTGACTTTC. Translation: CASSLEGVGANVLTF. The genes are TRBV5-1 and TRBJ2-6; the D gene is possibly TRBD1 (5 bases). The germline V and J ends were trimmed by 0 bases and 3 bases, with 7 bases remaining between them. This CDR3 comprises 15 residues. Germline assignment: CDR1 SGHRS and CDR2 YFSETQ.

For the CDR3, the DNA is TGTGCCAGCAGCCCCCGACAGGGCTCTAATGAAAAACTGTTTTTT. It yields the protein CASSPRQGSNEKLFF. The chain employs TRBV7-9 and TRBJ1-4; the match to TRBD1 covers 7 bases. The trim removed 5 bases at V and 3 bases at J, leaving 6 bases unmatched. The germline V gene encodes CDR1 SEHNR and CDR2 FQNEAQ (reference sequence). The length of the CDR3 is 15 residues.

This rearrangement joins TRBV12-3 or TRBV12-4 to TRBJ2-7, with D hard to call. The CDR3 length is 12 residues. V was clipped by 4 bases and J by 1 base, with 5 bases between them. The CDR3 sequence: CASSYGSYEQYF. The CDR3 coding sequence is TGTGCCAGCAGTTACGGATCCTACGAGCAGTACTTC.

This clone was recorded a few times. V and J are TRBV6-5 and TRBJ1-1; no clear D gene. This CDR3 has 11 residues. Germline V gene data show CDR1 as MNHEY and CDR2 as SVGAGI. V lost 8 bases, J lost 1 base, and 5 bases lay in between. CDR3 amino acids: CASDKNTEAFF. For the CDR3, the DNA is TGTGCCAGCGACAAGAACACTGAAGCTTTCTTT.

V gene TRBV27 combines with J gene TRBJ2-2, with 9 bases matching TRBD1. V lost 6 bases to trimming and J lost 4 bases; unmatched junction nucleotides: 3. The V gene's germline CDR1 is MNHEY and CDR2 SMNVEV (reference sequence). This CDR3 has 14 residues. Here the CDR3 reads CASRGTGITGELFF. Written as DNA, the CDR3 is TGTGCCAGCAGGGGGACAGGGATCACCGGGGAGCTGTTTTTT.

The CDR3 sequence: CASSQEPSAPHNEQFF. The CDR3 bases are TGTGCCAGCAGCCAAGAGCCTAGCGCTCCACACAATGAGCAGTTCTTC. This chain joins TRBV3-1 (or the pseudogene TRBV3-2) and TRBJ2-1, with D possibly TRBD2 on 6 matching bases. CDR3 length: 16 residues. V shed 0 bases and J shed 5 bases, with 14 bases lying between them. CDR1 and CDR2 (germline): LGHDT, YNNKEL (reference sequence).

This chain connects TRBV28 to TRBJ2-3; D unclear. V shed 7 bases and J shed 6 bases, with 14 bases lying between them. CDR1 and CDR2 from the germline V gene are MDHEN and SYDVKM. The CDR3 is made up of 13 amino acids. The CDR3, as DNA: TGTGCCAGCATTCCCACCAACACTGATACGCAGTATTTT. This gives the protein CASIPTNTDTQYF.

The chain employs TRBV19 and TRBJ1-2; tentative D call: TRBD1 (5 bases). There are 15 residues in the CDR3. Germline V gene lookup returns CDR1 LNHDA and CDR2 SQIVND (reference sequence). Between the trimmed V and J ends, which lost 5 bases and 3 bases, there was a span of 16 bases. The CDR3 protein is CASSWVGAKDYGYTF. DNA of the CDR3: TGTGCCAGTAGTTGGGTAGGGGCAAAGGACTATGGCTACACCTTC.

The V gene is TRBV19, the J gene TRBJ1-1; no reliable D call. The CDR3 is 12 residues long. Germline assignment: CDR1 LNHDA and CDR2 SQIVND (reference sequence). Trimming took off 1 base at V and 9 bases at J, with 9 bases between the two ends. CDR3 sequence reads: CASSIGTGKAFF. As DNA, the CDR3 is TGTGCCAGTAGTATAGGTACGGGCAAAGCTTTCTTT.